Sequencing of this T cell receptor (beta chain) was carried out in a study of T cells in tumors after PD-1 blockade (dated by TCRdb to between 2018 and 2021). Regarding the research as a whole: Prior checkpoint blockade, systemic immunosuppressant use, and recent radiotherapy or other anti-cancer therapy within 4 weeks were grounds for patient exclusion. Using site-matched tumors from BCC or SCC patients sampled before and after anti-PD-1 therapy, the study carried out paired single-cell RNA and TCR sequencing. Patients were treated with either pembrolizumab 200 mg every 3 weeks or cemiplimab 350 mg every 2 weeks. Ongoing daily vismodegib 150 mg was also given to a subset of patients during anti-PD-1 treatment. An average of approximately 24,000 TCR templates (range 554-99,264) and some 6,600 unique clonotypes was obtained for tumor samples, about 21-fold deeper than single-cell TCR sequencing. RECIST version 1.1 was used to evaluate clinical response. Beyond this particular receptor, the publication reports: Around 40% of tumor TCR clonotypes were found in blood, and some novel exhausted tumor clones appeared in pre-treatment blood, suggesting peripheral recruitment. Clonal replacement was seen only when comparing pre- and post-treatment samples and not when comparing two pre-treatment samples, which argues against artifacts from biopsy timing or location. Where the novel T cell clones came from was not determined, and possible sources could include lymphoid organs or rare unexpanded clones inside the tumor or in the tumor periphery. Exhausted CD8+ clones expanded after therapy were found to be mostly novel clonotypes undetected pre-treatment, suggesting clonal replacement rather than reinvigoration of pre-existing clones.

Taken from cysteine to phenylalanine, the CDR3 has 14 residues. CDR3 DNA only is kept here, 42 bases in frame from base 1. V was cut back by 0 bases and J by 3 bases, leaving a gap of 9 bases between them. For CDR1 and CDR2, the germline V gene lists SGHRS and YFSETQ. The immunoSEQ platform was used for deep TCRbeta sequencing. Processing in the source paper ran as follows. Only productive rearrangements were exported from the immunoSEQ Analyzer for downstream analysis. A two-sided binomial test with a Bonferroni-corrected P below 0.01 was used to identify clones that significantly expanded or contracted between timepoints. T cell phenotypes were assigned to bulk TCRbeta clonotypes by matching to single-cell RNA+TCR-seq clones sharing the same TCRbeta sequence. Clone enrichment in tumor was calculated as tumor frequency divided by PBMC frequency from bulk TCR sequencing. GLIPH was used to sort TCRs into specificity groups, which are clusters of distinct TCRs that likely recognize common antigens through shared CDR3 motifs. Not all clones reach the TCRdb copy of this immuneACCESS table, which keeps in-frame sequences only. Checked studies attribute under half of the gap to unresolved V genes and leave the rest unexplained. That table gives V, J and clone size, and the DNA gave D and trimming. Present in this sample are thousands of clones, roughly 70% of which were seen just once. The ten largest clones represent over 10% of the sample.

The sample's time point label, in plain terms: before anti-PD-1 therapy. Before and after PD-1 blockade, tumor biopsies came from the same primary tumor, making the samples site-matched. For bulk TCRbeta sequencing, genomic DNA was extracted from tumor biopsies or peripheral blood, and input amounts ranged from about 616 ng to 6,500 ng. Leftover biopsy material went through bulk TCRbeta sequencing, with the goal of boosting sensitivity for rare clonotypes relative to single-cell TCR sequencing. Every patient had histologically proven advanced or metastatic basal or squamous cell carcinoma and was a poor candidate for surgical resection. The basal cell carcinoma cohort was made up of approximately ten patients, and bulk tumor TCR sequencing was performed for 8 of these patients. Fresh biopsies came from the site of the primary tumor, and part of the tissue was kept in RNAlater for exome and bulk TCR sequencing.

Concerning this clone itself: What antigen it recognizes has not been identified. Base qualities are not at hand, and no much larger clone is one base apart. This same CDR3 is encoded by further DNA sequences in the sample.

The starting material was tumor tissue, obtained before anti-PD-1 treatment. The rearranged segments are TRBV5-1 and TRBJ1-2; possibly the D gene is TRBD1, per 5 matching bases. The receptor was derived from a human donor with basal cell carcinoma. The CDR3 loop reads CASSLAGVDYGYTF. The DNA is as follows: TGCGCCAGCAGCTTGGCGGGGGTGGACTATGGCTACACCTTC. Outside the CDR3, residues come from the reference TRBV5-1 and TRBJ1-2 proteins, so the full variable domain is: KAGVTQTPRYLIKTRGQQVTLSCSPISGHRSVSWYQQTPGQGLQFLFEYFSETQRNKGNFPGRFSGRQFSNSRSEMNVSTLELGDSALYLCASSLAGVDYGYTFGSGTRLTVV.